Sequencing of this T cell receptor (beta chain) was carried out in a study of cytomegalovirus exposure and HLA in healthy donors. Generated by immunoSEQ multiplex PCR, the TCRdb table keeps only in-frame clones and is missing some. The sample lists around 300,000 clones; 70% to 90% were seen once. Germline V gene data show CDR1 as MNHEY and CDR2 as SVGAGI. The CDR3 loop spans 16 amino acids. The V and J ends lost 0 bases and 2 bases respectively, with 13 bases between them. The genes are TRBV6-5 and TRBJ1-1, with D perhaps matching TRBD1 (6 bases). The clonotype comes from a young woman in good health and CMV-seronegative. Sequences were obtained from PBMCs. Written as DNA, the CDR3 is TGTGCCAGCAGTTACTCGGATACAGGGATAAACACTGAAGCTTTCTTT. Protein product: CASSYSDTGINTEAFF.